The 16 T cell receptor beta chains presented below share a single source sample, sequenced in a study of OX40 agonist ivuxolimab in advanced cancers. Libraries were prepared by immunoSEQ multiplex PCR; TCRdb keeps only in-frame clonotypes and omits some of them. The sample gives tens of thousands of clones, 89% of which show up once; under 0.35% is in the top ten. Sequences were derived from CD4+ or CD8+ T cells sorted from blood, sampled in a trial of the OX40 agonist ivuxolimab. The receptors derive from an adult with an advanced solid tumor such as melanoma, head and neck, liver or kidney cancer.

The sample holds a few counts of this clone. The gene calls are TRBV4-3 and TRBJ1-1, with 7 nucleotides matching TRBD1. Germline CDR1 and CDR2: LGHNA and YSLEER. The V gene end was trimmed by 3 bases and the J gene end by 1 base; junction bases not matched to a gene: 2. The CDR3 loop spans 14 amino acids. CDR3 nucleotides: TGCGCCAGCAGCCACGGGACAGCGAACACTGAAGCTTTCTTT. Its protein is CASSHGTANTEAFF.

This clone was picked up one time. The rearrangement links TRBV6-6 to TRBJ2-1, with 7 bases matching TRBD1. The CDR3 is 15 amino acids. Germline CDR1 and CDR2: MNHNY and SVGAGI (reference sequence). Losses at the gene ends were 6 bases for V and 4 bases for J; bases not matched to a gene: 9. Written as DNA, the CDR3 is TGTGCCAGCAGATATCGGGACAGACCGTACAATGAGCAGTTCTTC. It specifies CASRYRDRPYNEQFF.

The V and J genes are TRBV5-4 and TRBJ2-1; the match to TRBD1 covers 11 bases. The CDR3 spans 15 residues. Germline V CDR1 and CDR2: SGHNT, YYREEE (reference sequence). V gave up 4 bases and J gave up 5 bases; unmatched junction bases: 5. The CDR3 bases are TGTGCCAGCAGCCGCGGACAGGGGGCTAACAATGAGCAGTTCTTC. It is translated as CASSRGQGANNEQFF. Full variable domain (remainder filled in from reference TRBV5-4 and TRBJ2-1): ETGVTQSPTHLIKTRGQQVTLRCSSQSGHNTVSWYQQALGQGPQFIFQYYREEENGRGNFPPRFSGLQFPNYSSELNVNALELDDSALYLCASSRGQGANNEQFFGPGTRLTVL.

The gene calls are TRBV19 and TRBJ1-5; maybe TRBD1 (5 bases). V was trimmed by 3 bases and J by 11 bases, leaving 17 bases between them. The CDR3 is made up of 14 amino acids. CDR1 is LNHDA, CDR2 SQIVND, per germline (reference sequence). CDR3 protein: CASSMKAGSTAQHF. The CDR3, as DNA: TGTGCCAGTAGTATGAAGGCAGGGTCAACAGCCCAGCATTTT.

The chain joins TRBV28 to TRBJ1-3; 7 bases are a match to TRBD1. Trimming at V came to 1 base and at J to 4 bases, leaving 7 bases not matched to a gene. This CDR3 is built from 16 residues. Germline V gene sequence: CDR1 MDHEN, CDR2 SYDVKM. The CDR3 loop is CASSLFGQVAGNTIYF. CDR3 DNA sequence: TGTGCCAGCAGTTTATTTGGACAGGTGGCAGGAAACACCATATATTTT.

The gene calls are TRBV6-6 and TRBJ1-5; 10 positions agree with TRBD1. With V trimmed by 6 bases and J by 2 bases, 7 bases remained unmatched. Germline CDR1 MNHNY, CDR2 SVGAGI (reference sequence). The CDR3 consists of 16 residues. CDR3 DNA sequence: TGTGCCAGCAGGCGCGACAGGGGGCAGGGCAATCAGCCCCAGCATTTT. It codes for CASRRDRGQGNQPQHF.

The chain couples TRBV5-1 to TRBJ1-4; D might be TRBD1 (6 bases). V was cut by 3 bases and J by 7 bases, with 16 bases left in between. The CDR3 has 15 amino acids. Germline CDR1 is SGHRS and CDR2 is YFSETQ. The CDR3 is CASSSDREGGEKLFF. For the CDR3, the DNA is TGCGCCAGCAGCTCGGACCGAGAGGGGGGTGAAAAACTGTTTTTT. The entire variable domain, with the rest obtained from reference TRBV5-1 and TRBJ1-4, is as follows: KAGVTQTPRYLIKTRGQQVTLSCSPISGHRSVSWYQQTPGQGLQFLFEYFSETQRNKGNFPGRFSGRQFSNSRSEMNVSTLELGDSALYLCASSSDREGGEKLFFGSGTQLSVL.

The chain couples TRBV10-3 to TRBJ2-7; D uncertain. This CDR3 comprises 12 residues. Germline CDR1 and CDR2: ENHRY and SYGVKD. V was trimmed by 2 bases and J by 3 bases, leaving 5 bases between them. The CDR3 protein is CAISEGFYEQYF. CDR3 DNA: TGTGCCATCAGTGAGGGGTTCTACGAGCAGTACTTC.

V usage is TRBV7-9 and J usage is TRBJ1-3, with unresolved D. This CDR3 is 17 amino acids long. Germline V gene lookup returns CDR1 SEHNR and CDR2 FQNEAQ (reference sequence). V lost 1 base and J lost 0, with 13 bases in between. CDR3 residues: CASSLGYASSSGNTIYF. Written as DNA, the CDR3 is TGTGCCAGCAGCTTAGGTTACGCAAGTAGCTCTGGAAACACCATATATTTT.

This clone was picked up one time. CDR3 bases: TGTGCCAGCAGCTTGGGGGGTTTAGGTACAGATACGCAGTATTTT. This sequence encodes CASSLGGLGTDTQYF. The V gene is TRBV5-6, the J gene TRBJ2-3; D is uncertain. The CDR3 has 15 amino acids. V lost 0 bases to trimming and J lost 3 bases, with 11 bases between them. In germline, CDR1 is SGHDT, CDR2 YYEEEE. The full variable domain, its missing parts supplied by reference TRBV5-6 and TRBJ2-3, is DAGVTQSPTHLIKTRGQQVTLRCSPKSGHDTVSWYQQALGQGPQFIFQYYEEEERQRGNFPDRFSGHQFPNYSSELNVNALLLGDSALYLCASSLGGLGTDTQYFGPGTRLTVL.

CDR3 DNA: TGTGCCAGCAGTTTATATTATGAAAGAGGGAATAGGGGTGGCTACACCTTC. As protein: CASSLYYERGNRGGYTF. The gene calls are TRBV28 and TRBJ1-2, with D possibly TRBD1 on 5 matching bases. V was clipped by 1 base and J by 7 bases, with 22 bases between them. This CDR3 comprises 17 residues. From germline, CDR1 is MDHEN and CDR2 SYDVKM.

This chain links TRBV7-9 with TRBJ1-3; 8 bases map to TRBD1. The junction had 3 bases not matched to a gene; V was cut back by 5 bases and J by 3 bases. CDR1 SEHNR and CDR2 FQNEAQ come from the germline V gene (reference sequence). CDR3 length: 14 amino acids. DNA of the CDR3: TGTGCCAGCAGCCCCAGGGGGCTTGGAAACACCATATATTTT. It codes for CASSPRGLGNTIYF. Full variable domain (remainder filled in from reference TRBV7-9 and TRBJ1-3): DTGVSQNPRHKITKRGQNVTFRCDPISEHNRLYWYRQTLGQGPEFLTYFQNEAQLEKSRLLSDRFSAERPKGSFSTLEIQRTEQGDSAMYLCASSPRGLGNTIYFGEGSWLTVV.

The chain links TRBV7-8 to TRBJ2-7; 7 bases agree with TRBD2. CDR3 length: 14 amino acids. The trim removed 5 bases at V and 3 bases at J, leaving 7 bases unmatched. Germline lookup yields CDR1 SGHVS and CDR2 FQNEAQ. The DNA for the CDR3 is TGTGCCAGCAGCCCCGCGTCGGGGGGCTACGAGCAGTACTTC. It is translated as CASSPASGGYEQYF.

The chain has TRBV10-3 and TRBJ1-1, with D hard to call. Germline assignment: CDR1 ENHRY and CDR2 SYGVKD. Trimming removed 8 bases from V and 5 bases from J, with 9 bases in between. There are 11 residues in the CDR3. CDR3 region: CAIRRETEAFF. DNA of the CDR3: TGTGCCATCCGGCGAGAAACTGAAGCTTTCTTT.

The rearrangement links TRBV9 to TRBJ1-6, with 11 bases fitting TRBD1. CDR3 length: 18 amino acids. J gave up 7 bases and V 0 bases, and 9 bases lay outside the gene matches. Germline CDR1 is SGDLS and CDR2 is YYNGEE. DNA for the CDR3: TGTGCCAGCAGCGTAGTCCCTGTGGGACAGGGGGGAAATTCACCCCTCCACTTT. Translation gives CASSVVPVGQGGNSPLHF. Drawing the rest from reference TRBV9 and TRBJ1-6, the complete variable domain is DSGVTQTPKHLITATGQRVTLRCSPRSGDLSVYWYQQSLDQGLQFLIQYYNGEERAKGNILERFSAQQFPDLHSELNLSSLELGDSALYFCASSVVPVGQGGNSPLHFGNGTRLTVT.

This chain uses TRBV4-3 with TRBJ1-5, with D tentatively TRBD1 (5 bases). The CDR3 covers 15 residues. The germline V gene has CDR1 LGHNA and CDR2 YSLEER. Trimming removed 0 bases from V and 7 bases from J, with 13 bases in between. Written as DNA, the CDR3 is TGCGCCAGCAGCCAAGATGGGCAGGGAAGACAGCCCCAGCATTTT. The encoded protein is CASSQDGQGRQPQHF.